This T cell receptor (beta chain) was documented in a study of blood T cell repertoires in COVID-19. Overall study context: Sources were T cells, B-cell-depleted T cells, or PBMCs; the material itself was cDNA or gDNA.

CDR3 size: 14 residues. Trimming took 0 bases from V and 5 from J; bases not matched to a gene: 3. Germline V gene data show CDR1 as MNHEY and CDR2 as SVGAGI. Measured with immunoSEQ multiplex PCR; TCRdb has only the in-frame clones, and not every one. The sample includes 250,000 or so clones, 90% of them seen just once. The chain uses TRBV6-5 and TRBJ1-1, with TRBD1 matching 7 bases. The specimen sequenced was peripheral blood. The receptor was derived from a woman in her fifties or sixties with COVID-19, enrolled during active disease. The CDR3 loop is CASSYSTGETEAFF. In nucleotides, the CDR3 is TGTGCCAGCAGTTACTCCACAGGGGAGACTGAAGCTTTCTTT.